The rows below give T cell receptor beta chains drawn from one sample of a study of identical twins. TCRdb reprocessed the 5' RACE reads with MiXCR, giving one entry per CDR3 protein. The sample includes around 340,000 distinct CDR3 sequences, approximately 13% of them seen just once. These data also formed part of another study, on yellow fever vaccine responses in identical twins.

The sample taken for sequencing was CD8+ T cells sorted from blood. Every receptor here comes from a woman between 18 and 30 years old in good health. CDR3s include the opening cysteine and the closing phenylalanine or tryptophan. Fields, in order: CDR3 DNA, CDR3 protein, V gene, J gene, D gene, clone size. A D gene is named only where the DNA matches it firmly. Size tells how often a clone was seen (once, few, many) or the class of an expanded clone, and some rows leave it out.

cdr3_nt: TGCGCCAGCAGCTTGATTTGGGCAGATACGCAGTATTTT
cdr3_aa: CASSLIWADTQYF
v_call: TRBV5-1
j_call: TRBJ2-3
d_call: .
clone_size: .

cdr3_nt: TGTGCCTGCTGCTATCGACTAGCGGACTCGACGACCAACTACAATGAGCAGTTCTTC
cdr3_aa: CACCYRLADSTTNYNEQFF
v_call: TRBV3-1
j_call: TRBJ2-1
d_call: TRBD2
clone_size: .

cdr3_nt: TGTGCCTGCAGTAAAACTTGGGGGGGTCAGCGGGGTGACCCCGGGGAGCTGTTTTTT
cdr3_aa: CACSKTWGGQRGDPGELFF
v_call: TRBV12-3/TRBV12-4
j_call: TRBJ2-2
d_call: TRBD2
clone_size: .

cdr3_nt: TGTGCCAGCAGCCCCTCTAGCGGGAGGAACACAGATACGCAGTATTTT
cdr3_aa: CASSPSSGRNTDTQYF
v_call: TRBV7-6
j_call: TRBJ2-3
d_call: TRBD2
clone_size: .

cdr3_nt: TGTGCCAGCAGCCCCCACGGTCTTGGAAACACCATATATTTT
cdr3_aa: CASSPHGLGNTIYF
v_call: TRBV28
j_call: TRBJ1-3
d_call: .
clone_size: few

cdr3_nt: TGTGCCGTCGGACAGGGCCCGGGCAAAAACATTCAGTACTTC
cdr3_aa: CAVGQGPGKNIQYF
v_call: TRBV15
j_call: TRBJ2-4
d_call: TRBD1
clone_size: many

cdr3_nt: TGTGCCAGCAGTCCCTCTTTTGGCGATCGGGTCACTGAAGCTTTCTTT
cdr3_aa: CASSPSFGDRVTEAFF
v_call: TRBV27
j_call: TRBJ1-1
d_call: .
clone_size: few

cdr3_nt: TGTGCCAGCAGCTTGGGGACTAGTAGCGGAGAGACCCAGTACTTC
cdr3_aa: CASSLGTSSGETQYF
v_call: TRBV5-5
j_call: TRBJ2-5
d_call: TRBD2
clone_size: .

cdr3_nt: TGTGCCAGCAGTTACGGTCAGATAAGACTGAACACTGAAGCTTTCTTT
cdr3_aa: CASSYGQIRLNTEAFF
v_call: TRBV6-5
j_call: TRBJ1-1
d_call: .
clone_size: few

cdr3_nt: TGTGCCAGCAGCTCCCCCGATTACGCGGAAAAACTGTTTTTT
cdr3_aa: CASSSPDYAEKLFF
v_call: TRBV7-9
j_call: TRBJ1-4
d_call: .
clone_size: .

cdr3_nt: TGTGCCAGCAGCTTAGCCTCTTGGGAGCAGTACTTC
cdr3_aa: CASSLASWEQYF
v_call: TRBV7-9
j_call: TRBJ2-7
d_call: .
clone_size: few

cdr3_nt: TGTGCCAGCAGCTCACAACTAGCGGGAGGGTATAAAGAAAGCACAGATACGCAGTATTTT
cdr3_aa: CASSSQLAGGYKESTDTQYF
v_call: TRBV7-6
j_call: TRBJ2-3
d_call: TRBD2
clone_size: .

cdr3_nt: TGCAGTGCTAGGGACAGGGGGCCCTACGAGCAGTACTTC
cdr3_aa: CSARDRGPYEQYF
v_call: TRBV20-1
j_call: TRBJ2-7
d_call: TRBD1
clone_size: few

cdr3_nt: TGTGCCAGCAGCTTCCGAGTGCCCGAGAACACCGGGGAGCTGTTTTTT
cdr3_aa: CASSFRVPENTGELFF
v_call: TRBV11-2
j_call: TRBJ2-2
d_call: .
clone_size: few

cdr3_nt: TGCGCCAGCAGCCAAGAACCCCAGGGCCATACTAATACGCAGTATTTT
cdr3_aa: CASSQEPQGHTNTQYF
v_call: TRBV4-1
j_call: TRBJ2-3
d_call: .
clone_size: .

cdr3_nt: TGTGCCAGCCTGAGGGGAGTTACGCAGTATTTT
cdr3_aa: CASLRGVTQYF
v_call: TRBV6-2/TRBV6-3
j_call: TRBJ2-3
d_call: .
clone_size: many

cdr3_nt: TGTGCCAGCAGTGAAGACAATCCTAATGAAAAACTGTTTTTT
cdr3_aa: CASSEDNPNEKLFF
v_call: TRBV6-1
j_call: TRBJ1-4
d_call: .
clone_size: few

cdr3_nt: TGCGCCAGCAGCCAGTGGGACAGGGGAAGGAGTGGGGCCAACGTCCTGACTTTC
cdr3_aa: CASSQWDRGRSGANVLTF
v_call: TRBV4-1
j_call: TRBJ2-6
d_call: TRBD1
clone_size: many

cdr3_nt: TGTGCCATCAGTGAGGGCGGGTATGACACCGGGGAGCTGTTTTTT
cdr3_aa: CAISEGGYDTGELFF
v_call: TRBV10-3
j_call: TRBJ2-2
d_call: .
clone_size: few

cdr3_nt: TGCGCCAGCAGCCAAGATTGGCGGGACAGGGCCCACAATGAGCAGTTCTTC
cdr3_aa: CASSQDWRDRAHNEQFF
v_call: TRBV4-1
j_call: TRBJ2-1
d_call: TRBD1
clone_size: .

cdr3_nt: TGTGCCAGCACCAGTTCCTCATGGGGGAATGGCTACACCTTC
cdr3_aa: CASTSSSWGNGYTF
v_call: TRBV12-3/TRBV12-4
j_call: TRBJ1-2
d_call: .
clone_size: many

cdr3_nt: TGTGCCAGCGGACAGGGTACCTCTGGAAACACCATATATTTT
cdr3_aa: CASGQGTSGNTIYF
v_call: TRBV27
j_call: TRBJ1-3
d_call: TRBD1
clone_size: few

cdr3_nt: TGTGCCAGCAGTCCATCCCGGCTAGCGCACTACAATGAGCAGTTCTTC
cdr3_aa: CASSPSRLAHYNEQFF
v_call: TRBV12-3/TRBV12-4
j_call: TRBJ2-1
d_call: .
clone_size: few

cdr3_nt: TGCAGTGCTAGAGATCCAGGGGCCCCGAACACTGAAGCTTTCTTT
cdr3_aa: CSARDPGAPNTEAFF
v_call: TRBV20-1
j_call: TRBJ1-1
d_call: .
clone_size: .

cdr3_nt: TGTGCCAGCTCCGGACGGGTATACACCTTC
cdr3_aa: CASSGRVYTF
v_call: TRBV9
j_call: TRBJ1-2
d_call: .
clone_size: few

cdr3_nt: TGTGCCAGCAGTCCCGGGATACTTGACCAGTACTTC
cdr3_aa: CASSPGILDQYF
v_call: TRBV28
j_call: TRBJ2-5
d_call: .
clone_size: .

cdr3_nt: TGCGCCAGCAGCTTGAAATTTGGTGGGAGATACAATGAGCAGTTCTTC
cdr3_aa: CASSLKFGGRYNEQFF
v_call: TRBV5-1
j_call: TRBJ2-1
d_call: .
clone_size: .

cdr3_nt: TGTGCCAGCAGCCCCGGGGTAGACCCCTACAATGAGCAGTTCTTC
cdr3_aa: CASSPGVDPYNEQFF
v_call: TRBV28
j_call: TRBJ2-1
d_call: .
clone_size: .

cdr3_nt: TGTGCCAGCAGCATTAGCGGGAGTAGCTCCTACGAGCAGTACTTC
cdr3_aa: CASSISGSSSYEQYF
v_call: TRBV13
j_call: TRBJ2-7
d_call: TRBD2
clone_size: .

cdr3_nt: TGTGCCAGCAGCGCTCCCGGGTCGGGCTCTGGGGCCAACGTCCTGACTTTC
cdr3_aa: CASSAPGSGSGANVLTF
v_call: TRBV9
j_call: TRBJ2-6
d_call: .
clone_size: few

cdr3_nt: TGCGCCAGCAGCCAAGGGGCTAGCGGGAGTCGGCATGAGCAGTTCTTC
cdr3_aa: CASSQGASGSRHEQFF
v_call: TRBV4-1
j_call: TRBJ2-1
d_call: TRBD2
clone_size: few

cdr3_nt: TGTGCTAGTGGTCCCCAGAGGACATTGAAACTCAATGAGCAGTTCTTC
cdr3_aa: CASGPQRTLKLNEQFF
v_call: TRBV12-5
j_call: TRBJ2-1
d_call: .
clone_size: few

cdr3_nt: TGTGCCAGCAGCGAACCGGGGCTGAACACTGAAGCTTTCTTT
cdr3_aa: CASSEPGLNTEAFF
v_call: TRBV11-2
j_call: TRBJ1-1
d_call: .
clone_size: few

cdr3_nt: TGCAGCGTTCGGACCAACACCGGGGAGCTGTTTTTT
cdr3_aa: CSVRTNTGELFF
v_call: TRBV29-1
j_call: TRBJ2-2
d_call: .
clone_size: .

cdr3_nt: TGTGCCAGCAACGGTGTCAGGGTGCTGGATTCCAGTATCGCCTACGAGCAGTACTTC
cdr3_aa: CASNGVRVLDSSIAYEQYF
v_call: TRBV2
j_call: TRBJ2-7
d_call: .
clone_size: .

cdr3_nt: TGTGCCAGCAGCCAAGAATGGGGGAGCACAGATACGCAGTATTTT
cdr3_aa: CASSQEWGSTDTQYF
v_call: TRBV4-2
j_call: TRBJ2-3
d_call: .
clone_size: many

cdr3_nt: TGTGCCAGCAGTTCAGGGGTAGGCGGCTACACCTTC
cdr3_aa: CASSSGVGGYTF
v_call: TRBV28
j_call: TRBJ1-2
d_call: .
clone_size: .

cdr3_nt: TGCGCCAGCAGCCAGATTCTGTCCCACACAGATACGCAGTATTTT
cdr3_aa: CASSQILSHTDTQYF
v_call: TRBV4-1
j_call: TRBJ2-3
d_call: .
clone_size: many

cdr3_nt: TGTGCCAGCAGCTCCCGGGGGGGAGAAGAGACCCAGTACTTC
cdr3_aa: CASSSRGGEETQYF
v_call: TRBV7-7
j_call: TRBJ2-5
d_call: TRBD2
clone_size: .

cdr3_nt: TGTGCCAGCAGCCCAACGGTCAGGGTTGGAAACACCATATATTTT
cdr3_aa: CASSPTVRVGNTIYF
v_call: TRBV11-2
j_call: TRBJ1-3
d_call: .
clone_size: few

cdr3_nt: TGTGCCAGCAGTAACCGGGACAGGGTCACCAATGAGCAGTTCTTC
cdr3_aa: CASSNRDRVTNEQFF
v_call: TRBV5-6
j_call: TRBJ2-1
d_call: TRBD1
clone_size: .

cdr3_nt: TGCGCCAGCAGCCAAGAACGTGTAAAGAACACTGAAGCTTTCTTT
cdr3_aa: CASSQERVKNTEAFF
v_call: TRBV4-1
j_call: TRBJ1-1
d_call: .
clone_size: few

cdr3_nt: TGTGCCAGCACCCCCGCGGACAGTAACACCGGGGAGCTGTTTTTT
cdr3_aa: CASTPADSNTGELFF
v_call: TRBV7-9
j_call: TRBJ2-2
d_call: .
clone_size: few

cdr3_nt: TGTGCCAGCAGTTACTCCCCCTACTACAATGAGCAGTTCTTC
cdr3_aa: CASSYSPYYNEQFF
v_call: TRBV6-2/TRBV6-3
j_call: TRBJ2-1
d_call: .
clone_size: few

cdr3_nt: TGTGCCAGCAGTTACTCGGACACCTACAATGAGCAGTTCTTC
cdr3_aa: CASSYSDTYNEQFF
v_call: TRBV6-5
j_call: TRBJ2-1
d_call: .
clone_size: .

cdr3_nt: TGTGCCAGCAGTCACGCAGGGGCCCGGGGGTACGAGCAGTACTTC
cdr3_aa: CASSHAGARGYEQYF
v_call: TRBV11-2
j_call: TRBJ2-7
d_call: .
clone_size: few

cdr3_nt: TGTGCCAGCAGTTACCCCGAGGGCTACACCTTC
cdr3_aa: CASSYPEGYTF
v_call: TRBV6-2/TRBV6-3
j_call: TRBJ1-2
d_call: .
clone_size: few

cdr3_nt: TGTGCCAGCAGCTTAGCGCCCGAATGGAATCAGCCCCAGCATTTT
cdr3_aa: CASSLAPEWNQPQHF
v_call: TRBV7-8
j_call: TRBJ1-5
d_call: .
clone_size: few

cdr3_nt: TGTGCCAGCAGCTTATACCCACCGGCGGCTAATGAAAAACTGTTTTTT
cdr3_aa: CASSLYPPAANEKLFF
v_call: TRBV7-2
j_call: TRBJ1-4
d_call: .
clone_size: .

cdr3_nt: TGTGCCAGCAGCCAAACCGGGACTCCTTCCTACGAGCAGTACTTC
cdr3_aa: CASSQTGTPSYEQYF
v_call: TRBV28
j_call: TRBJ2-7
d_call: .
clone_size: .